The clone carrying this TCR beta chain was seen repeatedly, ten times or more. No antigen is known for it. These data are taken from a study of human T cells and chemical hapten exposure. Study-level information: The patients were mostly female; they had alopecia areata, totalis or universalis. Study-level findings and limits: Given that the donors had alopecia, their immune response may differ from that seen in healthy people. Expanded TCRs made up significantly more big CDR3 similarity clusters than controls did.

The time point here: patch test 1, 2 weeks after DPC sensitization. Treatment in this sample: therapeutic diphenylcyclopropenone sensitization with weekly scalp DPC. The V gene lost 4 bases and the J gene lost 0 bases, with 19 bases spanning the gap. Looked up from germline, CDR1 is MGHRA and CDR2 is YSYEKL. The CDR3 consists of 19 residues. Via MiXCR, TCRdb re-called the RACE reads, giving one row per CDR3 protein. The sample has 300,000 to 450,000 distinct CDR3 sequences; 4.8% are singletons. The TCR comes from a woman in her forties or fifties with alopecia areata. Some clones in this sample may be carry-over from other donors' samples. The starting material was whole blood, obtained in connection with sensitization to the hapten diphenylcyclopropenone (DPC). The gene calls are TRBV4-1 and TRBJ2-6; possible D gene TRBD1, 5 bases. CDR3 DNA sequence: TGCGCCAGCAGCCTCGCAAAGTCAGGGATGAGCTCTGGGGCCAACGTCCTGACTTTC. Protein: CASSLAKSGMSSGANVLTF.